This TCR beta chain stems from a study of blood T cell repertoires in COVID-19. Study background: In each case, the material was cDNA or gDNA derived from T cells, B-cell-depleted T cells, or PBMCs.

This CDR3 has 17 residues. The germline gives CDR1 SGHKS, CDR2 YYEKEE (reference sequence). V shed 4 bases, J shed 5 bases, and the junction held 18 bases outside the gene matches. Source study methods: Reference gene primers were amplified, and this amplification served to estimate nucleated cell counts. Here immunoSEQ multiplex PCR was the method, and the copy in TCRdb shows in-frame clones only, minus some. D and trimming come from the DNA, and the V and J calls and clone size come from that table. Of a few hundred thousand clones in the sample, about 90% were seen once. The source material was peripheral blood. The clonotype originates from a woman between 50 and 59 years old who had recovered from COVID-19. This chain joins TRBV5-5 and TRBJ2-7; 7 bases fit TRBD1. The CDR3 DNA reads TGTGCCAGCAGCCCGGACCCGGGACAGAGCATGTTGGACGAGCAGTACTTC. This encodes CASSPDPGQSMLDEQYF.